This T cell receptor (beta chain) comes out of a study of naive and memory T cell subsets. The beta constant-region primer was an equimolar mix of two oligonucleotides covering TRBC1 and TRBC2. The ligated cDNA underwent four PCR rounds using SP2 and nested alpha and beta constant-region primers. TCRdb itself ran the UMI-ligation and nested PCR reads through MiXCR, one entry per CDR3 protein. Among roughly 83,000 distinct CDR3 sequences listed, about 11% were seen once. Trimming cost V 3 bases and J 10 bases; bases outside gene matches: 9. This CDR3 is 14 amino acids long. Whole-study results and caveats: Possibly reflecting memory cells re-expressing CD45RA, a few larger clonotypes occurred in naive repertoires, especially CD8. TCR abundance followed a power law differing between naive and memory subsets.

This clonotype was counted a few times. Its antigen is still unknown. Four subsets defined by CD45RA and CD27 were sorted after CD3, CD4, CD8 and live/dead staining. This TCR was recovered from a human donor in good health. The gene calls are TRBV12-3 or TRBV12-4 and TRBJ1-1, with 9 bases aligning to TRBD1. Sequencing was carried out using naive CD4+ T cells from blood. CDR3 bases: TGTGCCAGCAGTTTTCCAGACAGGGGGGTTCGAGCTTTCTTT. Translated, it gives CASSFPDRGVRAFF.